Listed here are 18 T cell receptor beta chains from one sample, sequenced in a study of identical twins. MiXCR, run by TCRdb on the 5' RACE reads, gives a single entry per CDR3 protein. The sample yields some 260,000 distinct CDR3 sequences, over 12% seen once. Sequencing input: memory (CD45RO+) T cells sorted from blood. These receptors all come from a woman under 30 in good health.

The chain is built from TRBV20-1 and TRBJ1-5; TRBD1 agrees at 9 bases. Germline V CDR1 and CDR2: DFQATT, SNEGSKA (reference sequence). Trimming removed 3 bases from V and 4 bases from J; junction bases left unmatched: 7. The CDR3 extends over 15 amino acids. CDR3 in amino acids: CSAREGTGRNQPQHF. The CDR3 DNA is TGCAGTGCTAGGGAAGGGACAGGGCGAAATCAGCCCCAGCATTTT.

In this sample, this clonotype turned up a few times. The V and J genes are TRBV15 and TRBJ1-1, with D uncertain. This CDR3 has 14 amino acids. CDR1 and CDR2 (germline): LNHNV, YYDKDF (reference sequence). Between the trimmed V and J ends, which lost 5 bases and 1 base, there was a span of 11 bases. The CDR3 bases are TGTGCCACCAGCTTTAGGACGGGGAACACTGAAGCTTTCTTT. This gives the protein CATSFRTGNTEAFF.

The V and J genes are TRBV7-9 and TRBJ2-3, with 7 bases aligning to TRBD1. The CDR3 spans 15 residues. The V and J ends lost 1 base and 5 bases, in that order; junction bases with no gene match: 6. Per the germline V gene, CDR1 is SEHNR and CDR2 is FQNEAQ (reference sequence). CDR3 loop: CASSLGRGSGDTQYF. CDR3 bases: TGTGCCAGCAGCTTAGGCAGGGGGTCGGGAGATACGCAGTATTTT.

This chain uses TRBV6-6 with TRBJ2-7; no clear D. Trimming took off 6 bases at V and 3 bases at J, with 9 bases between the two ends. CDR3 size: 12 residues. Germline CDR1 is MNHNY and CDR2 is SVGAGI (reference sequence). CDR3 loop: CASRDRNYEQYF. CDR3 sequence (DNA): TGTGCCAGCAGGGACCGAAACTACGAGCAGTACTTC.

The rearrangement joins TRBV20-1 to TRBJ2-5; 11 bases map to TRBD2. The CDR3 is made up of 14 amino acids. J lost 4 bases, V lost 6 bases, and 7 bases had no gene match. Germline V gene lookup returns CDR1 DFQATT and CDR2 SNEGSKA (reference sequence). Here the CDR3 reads CSATLAGVIETQYF. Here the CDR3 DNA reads TGCAGTGCCACACTAGCGGGAGTAATAGAGACCCAGTACTTC.

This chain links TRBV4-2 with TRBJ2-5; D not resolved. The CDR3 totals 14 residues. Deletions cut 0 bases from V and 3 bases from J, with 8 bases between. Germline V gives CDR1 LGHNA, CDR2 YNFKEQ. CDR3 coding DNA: TGTGCCAGCAGCCAAGATGGGCTAAAAGAGACCCAGTACTTC. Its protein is CASSQDGLKETQYF.

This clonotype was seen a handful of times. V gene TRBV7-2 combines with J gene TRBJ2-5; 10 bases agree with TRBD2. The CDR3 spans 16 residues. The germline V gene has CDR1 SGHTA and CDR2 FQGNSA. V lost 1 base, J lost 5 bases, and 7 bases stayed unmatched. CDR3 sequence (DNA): TGTGCCAGCAGCTTAGGACTAGCGGGCAGTTGGGAGACCCAGTACTTC. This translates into CASSLGLAGSWETQYF.

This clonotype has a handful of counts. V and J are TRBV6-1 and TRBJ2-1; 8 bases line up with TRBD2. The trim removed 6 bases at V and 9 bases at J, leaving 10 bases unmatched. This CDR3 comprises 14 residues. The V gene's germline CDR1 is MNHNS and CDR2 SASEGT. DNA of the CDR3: TGTGCCAGCAGCAGCCCGGGACTAGTAGGTGAGCAGTTCTTC. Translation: CASSSPGLVGEQFF.

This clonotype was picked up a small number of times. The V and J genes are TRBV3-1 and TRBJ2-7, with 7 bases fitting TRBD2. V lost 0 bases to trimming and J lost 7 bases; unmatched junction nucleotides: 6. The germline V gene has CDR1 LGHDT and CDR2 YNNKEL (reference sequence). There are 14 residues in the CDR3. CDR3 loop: CASSQEAGAVEQYF. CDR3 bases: TGTGCCAGCAGCCAAGAGGCGGGAGCTGTAGAGCAGTACTTC.

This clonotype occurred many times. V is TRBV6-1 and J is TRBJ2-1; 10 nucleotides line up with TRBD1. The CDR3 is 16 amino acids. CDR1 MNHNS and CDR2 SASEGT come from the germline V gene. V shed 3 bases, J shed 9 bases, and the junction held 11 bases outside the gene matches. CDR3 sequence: CASSDFPGQGIGEQFF. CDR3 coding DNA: TGTGCCAGCAGTGATTTTCCGGGACAGGGGATTGGTGAGCAGTTCTTC.

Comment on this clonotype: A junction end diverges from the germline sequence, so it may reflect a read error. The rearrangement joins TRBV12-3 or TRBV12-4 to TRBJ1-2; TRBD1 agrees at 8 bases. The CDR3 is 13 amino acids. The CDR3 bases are TGTGCCAGCAGTTCCGACAGGGGACATGGCTACACTTTC. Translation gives CASSSDRGHGYTF.

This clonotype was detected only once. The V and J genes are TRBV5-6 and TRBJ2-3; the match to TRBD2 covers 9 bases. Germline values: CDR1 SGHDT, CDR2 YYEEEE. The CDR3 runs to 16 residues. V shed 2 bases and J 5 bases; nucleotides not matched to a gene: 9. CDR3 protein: CASSFGGRAAGDTQYF. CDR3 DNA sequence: TGTGCCAGCAGCTTTGGCGGGAGGGCCGCCGGAGATACGCAGTATTTT.

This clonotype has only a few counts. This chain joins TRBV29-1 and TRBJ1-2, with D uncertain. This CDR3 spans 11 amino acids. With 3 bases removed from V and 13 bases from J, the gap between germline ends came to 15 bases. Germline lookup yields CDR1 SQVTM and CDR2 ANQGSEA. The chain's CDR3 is CSVENWAEATF. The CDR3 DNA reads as TGCAGCGTTGAGAATTGGGCAGAGGCCACCTTC.

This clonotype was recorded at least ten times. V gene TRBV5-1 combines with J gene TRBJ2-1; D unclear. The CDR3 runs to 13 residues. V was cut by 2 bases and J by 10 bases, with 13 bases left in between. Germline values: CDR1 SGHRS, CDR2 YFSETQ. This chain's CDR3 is CASSFYPVGEQFF. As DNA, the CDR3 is TGCGCCAGCAGCTTTTACCCTGTTGGAGAGCAGTTCTTC.

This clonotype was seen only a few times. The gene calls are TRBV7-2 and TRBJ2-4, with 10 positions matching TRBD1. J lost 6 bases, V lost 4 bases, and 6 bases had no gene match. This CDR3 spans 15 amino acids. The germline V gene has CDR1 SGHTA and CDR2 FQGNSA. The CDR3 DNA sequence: TGTGCCAGCAGCTCGACAGGGGGCGCCTCAAACATTCAGTACTTC. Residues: CASSSTGGASNIQYF. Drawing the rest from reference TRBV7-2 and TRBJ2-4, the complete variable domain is GAGVSQSPSNKVTEKGKDVELRCDPISGHTALYWYRQSLGQGLEFLIYFQGNSAPDKSGLPSDRFSAERTGGSVSTLTIQRTQQEDSAVYLCASSSTGGASNIQYFGAGTRLSVL.

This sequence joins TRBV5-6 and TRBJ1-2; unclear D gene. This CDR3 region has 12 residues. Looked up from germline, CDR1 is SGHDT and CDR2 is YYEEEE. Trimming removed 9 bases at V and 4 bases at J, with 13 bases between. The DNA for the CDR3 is TGTGCCATGGGCGCCGGGATCTATGGCTACACCTTC. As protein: CAMGAGIYGYTF.

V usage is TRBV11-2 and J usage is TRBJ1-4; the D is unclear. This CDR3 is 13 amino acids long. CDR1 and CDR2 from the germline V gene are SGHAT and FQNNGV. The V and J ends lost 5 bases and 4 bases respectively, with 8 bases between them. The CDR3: CASSPDFNEKLFF. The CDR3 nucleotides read TGTGCCAGCAGCCCCGATTTTAATGAAAAACTGTTTTTT.

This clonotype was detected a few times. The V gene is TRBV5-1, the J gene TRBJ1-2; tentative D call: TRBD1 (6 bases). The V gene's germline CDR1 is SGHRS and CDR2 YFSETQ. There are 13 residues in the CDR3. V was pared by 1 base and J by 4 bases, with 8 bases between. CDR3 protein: CASSLQGTYGYTF. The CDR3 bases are TGCGCCAGCAGCTTGCAGGGGACCTATGGCTACACCTTC.